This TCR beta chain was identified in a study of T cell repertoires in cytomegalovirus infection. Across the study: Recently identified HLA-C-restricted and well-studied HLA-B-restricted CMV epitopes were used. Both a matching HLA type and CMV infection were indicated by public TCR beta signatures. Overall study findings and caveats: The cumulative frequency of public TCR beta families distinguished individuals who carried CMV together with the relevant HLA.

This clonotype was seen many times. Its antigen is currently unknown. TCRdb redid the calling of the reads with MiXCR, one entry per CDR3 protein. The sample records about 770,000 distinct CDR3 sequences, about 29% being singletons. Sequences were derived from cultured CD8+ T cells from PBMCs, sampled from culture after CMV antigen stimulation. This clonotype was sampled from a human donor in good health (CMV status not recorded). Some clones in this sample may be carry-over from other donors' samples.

This chain's CDR3 is CASSSLRDSQSFTDTQYF. CDR3 DNA: TGTGCCAGTAGTAGTCTCCGAGACTCCCAGTCATTCACAGATACGCAGTATTTT. This sequence joins TRBV19 and TRBJ2-3; no clear D gene. With 4 bases removed from V and 2 bases from J, the gap between germline ends came to 22 bases. Germline-derived CDR1 and CDR2 are LNHDA and SQIVND (reference sequence). The CDR3 consists of 18 residues.